Listed here is a single TCR beta chain. The CDR3 contains 15 residues. With 4 bases removed from V and 8 bases from J, the gap between germline ends came to 18 bases. The germline gives CDR1 SNHLY, CDR2 FYNNEI. The sample comes from a study of blood T cell repertoires in COVID-19. Overall study: Some COVID-19 samples were acute and others convalescent; all came from the United States, Italy and Spain.

Assay: immunoSEQ multiplex PCR; the TCRdb copy retains only in-frame clones and omits some. The sample contains some 220,000 clones, approximately 82% of which appear only once. The chain links TRBV2 to TRBJ1-5, with D uncertain. Sequencing was performed on peripheral blood. This clonotype was obtained from a man aged 45-65 years with active or convalescent COVID-19. CDR3 loop: CASSVGDRQTKPQHF. CDR3 in DNA: TGTGCCAGCAGTGTCGGCGACCGACAAACAAAGCCCCAGCATTTT.